These T cell receptor beta chains were read from a single sample in a study of T cell responses to AZD1222 COVID-19 vaccine. Generated by immunoSEQ multiplex PCR, the TCRdb table keeps only in-frame clones and is missing some. This sample has 30,000 to 50,000 clones, with about nine tenths found just once. The source material was peripheral blood, sampled 28 days after the second dose of the MenACWY control vaccine. Receptor source: an adult who received the MenACWY meningococcal vaccine as a control. Both conserved end residues are part of each CDR3. The D gene is left open where the match is weak. Clone size is stated in some rows and not others, as once, few, many or a class when expanded.

>-|TRBV27|TRBJ1-2|TRBD1
CASSTRQGVRYGYTF
TGTGCCAGCAGTACGCGACAGGGAGTACGGTATGGCTACACCTTC
>-|TRBV19|TRBJ2-3|-
CASSIDHFADTQYF
TGTGCCAGTAGTATAGATCATTTTGCAGATACGCAGTATTTT
>-|TRBV11-1|TRBJ2-5|-
CASRVVIQETQYF
TGTGCCAGCAGAGTGGTGATTCAAGAGACCCAGTACTTC
>-|TRBV4-1|TRBJ2-1|-
CASSQDKRLRKNEQFF
TGCGCCAGCAGCCAAGATAAACGGCTACGGAAGAATGAGCAGTTCTTC
>-|TRBV28|TRBJ1-2|-
CASSLSTVPYGYTF
TGTGCCAGCAGTTTATCGACAGTTCCCTATGGCTACACCTTC
>-|TRBV9|TRBJ2-3|-
CASSVGGGNPDTQYF
TGTGCCAGCAGCGTAGGGGGCGGGAACCCAGATACGCAGTATTTT
>few|TRBV28|TRBJ2-5|-
CASSLFQVETQYF
TGTGCCAGCAGTTTATTCCAGGTAGAGACCCAGTACTTC
>-|TRBV9|TRBJ1-2|TRBD1
CASSVGDRAGRNGYTF
TGTGCCAGCAGCGTAGGGGACAGGGCTGGGAGGAATGGCTACACCTTC
>-|TRBV15|TRBJ2-5|TRBD2
CATSRDPSGSETQYF
TGTGCCACCAGCAGAGATCCTAGCGGGAGTGAGACCCAGTACTTC
>-|TRBV27|TRBJ2-5|TRBD1
CASSAFTGVGAETQYF
TGTGCCAGCAGTGCCTTTACAGGGGTCGGTGCAGAGACCCAGTACTTC
>once|TRBV7-9|TRBJ2-3|-
CASSLVSGDQTGTDTQYF
TGTGCCAGCAGCTTAGTTTCCGGGGATCAGACGGGCACAGATACGCAGTATTTT
>-|TRBV6-2/TRBV6-3|TRBJ2-7|-
CASSYLSEQYF
TGTGCCAGCAGTTATTTATCCGAGCAGTACTTC
>-|TRBV27|TRBJ1-1|-
CASSPNLRMGTEAFF
TGTGCCAGCAGTCCCAACCTTAGGATGGGCACTGAAGCTTTCTTT
>-|TRBV5-1|TRBJ2-3|-
CASSFRGTDTQYF
TGCGCCAGCAGCTTCCGGGGGACAGATACGCAGTATTTT
>-|TRBV27|TRBJ2-7|TRBD2
CASSSPSPGLAGVHEQYF
TGTGCCAGCAGTTCCCCCTCTCCGGGACTAGCGGGAGTCCACGAGCAGTACTTC
>-|TRBV5-1|TRBJ1-2|-
CASSLNTYGYTF
TGCGCCAGCAGCTTGAACACCTATGGCTACACCTTC
>-|TRBV2|TRBJ2-7|TRBD2
CASSDTSGRSLTYEQYF
TGTGCCAGCAGTGATACTAGCGGGAGGTCATTAACCTACGAGCAGTACTTC
>-|TRBV10-3|TRBJ1-4|-
CAISDSGDTRGKLFF
TGTGCCATCAGTGATTCAGGAGATACAAGGGGAAAACTGTTTTTT
>-|TRBV20-1|TRBJ1-2|-
CSAPTGYGYTF
TGCAGTGCCCCCACGGGCTATGGCTACACCTTC
>-|TRBV30|TRBJ1-2|-
CAWSDPTNGYTF
TGTGCCTGGAGTGACCCCACCAATGGCTACACCTTC
>-|TRBV11-2|TRBJ1-2|TRBD1
CASRLGQGAYGYTF
TGTGCCAGCAGATTAGGACAGGGGGCGTACGGCTACACCTTC
>-|TRBV27|TRBJ2-3|-
CASRGHRSSTDTQYF
TGTGCCAGCAGGGGGCATAGGTCGAGCACAGATACGCAGTATTTT
>-|TRBV6-6|TRBJ2-1|TRBD2
CASSPSSAGVGYNEQFF
TGTGCCAGCAGTCCCTCATCAGCGGGAGTCGGCTACAATGAGCAGTTCTTC
>-|TRBV11-3|TRBJ2-5|-
CASSHTKGEETQYF
TGTGCCAGCAGCCATACCAAGGGAGAAGAGACCCAGTACTTC
>-|TRBV28|TRBJ1-1|-
CATPWGNTEAFF
TGTGCCACCCCCTGGGGGAACACTGAAGCTTTCTTT
>-|TRBV7-2|TRBJ2-7|-
CASSLGRSSQGGQYF
TGTGCCAGCAGCTTAGGGAGGAGCTCTCAAGGGGGGCAGTACTTC
>-|TRBV19|TRBJ2-1|-
CASSILIGSSYNEQFF
TGTGCCAGTAGTATTCTCATCGGAAGCTCCTACAATGAGCAGTTCTTC
>-|TRBV21-1|TRBJ2-2|-
CARRTRSNTGELFF
TGTGCCCGTCGCACTAGATCGAACACCGGGGAGCTGTTTTTT
>-|TRBV7-3|TRBJ2-1|TRBD1
CASSSSGTGGHNEQFF
TGTGCCAGCAGCTCATCCGGGACAGGGGGTCATAATGAGCAGTTCTTC